Given below is one TCR beta chain in context. This receptor's antigen is unknown. Qualities for individual bases were not recorded, and no much larger clone is one base off. The record originates from a study of T cells after posttransplantation cyclophosphamide (dated by TCRdb to 2015 to 2016). Regarding the complete study: The study tracked T cell repertoire reconstitution by TRB sequencing after myeloablative bone marrow transplantation using posttransplantation cyclophosphamide as GVHD prophylaxis. Antigen receptor sequencing covered samples from a few dozen PTCy-treated patients and 16 of their related bone marrow donors. Blood from all 35 or so PTCy patients who had 1-year posttransplant specimens underwent TRB sequencing. In 3 patients, TRB sequencing was also performed on up to 3 more blood samples taken 2 to 5.2 years after transplant, and in 4 patients, pretransplant blood was also TRB-sequenced. Because TRA and TRB clonality were tightly correlated in 8 or 9 samples, subsequent TCR analyses were focused on TRB only. Public TRB sequences were searched against a database of over 3,600 sequences associated with responses to pathogens, tumor antigens, self-antigens and alloantigens. Broader findings and caveats from the paper: Across over 40 patients, TRB clonality was highly associated with recipient CMV seropositivity and CMV reactivation, and diversity in PTCy patients was similar to diversity in CNI/methotrexate controls. The TRB repertoires of T cells infiltrating skin or the GI tract showed only limited overlap with the TRB repertoires found in blood. At 1-2 months, donor-recipient similarity was low but rose over the first year, and the later blood repertoires were often dominated by donor CD8+ memory clones.

TRB sequencing was run on genomic DNA with either the immunoSEQ assay at survey resolution or the hsTCRB kit. Under the source paper's analysis protocol: Initial read processing used immunoSEQ software, and repertoire analyses used the LymphoSeq R package. For each TRB dataset, clonality was calculated as 1 minus normalized Shannon entropy, and the Gini coefficient was computed as well. Phenotypes of unsorted samples were inferred by mapping TRB sequences from sorted subsets of the recipient or donor onto the same recipient's unsorted samples. Entries here come from immuneACCESS through TCRdb and include only in-frame sequences with V and J called. Some clones fail to appear in such tables; in the studies checked, an unresolved V gene covers under half of the shortfall, and the cause of the remainder is unknown. Clone size and the V and J calls come from that table; the DNA yielded D and trimming. Recorded for this sample are some 43,000 clones; 90% of them occurred a single time. Together, the top ten hold about 2.5% of the sample.

What this sample's treatment or condition label stands for: high-dose cyclophosphamide on days +3 and +4 as single-agent GVHD prophylaxis. Busulfan and fludarabine conditioning, a related or unrelated marrow graft, and cyclophosphamide on days +3 and +4 were given to PTCy patients. PTCy-treated patients were drawn from a prospective multi-institutional clinical trial. Mononuclear cells from peripheral blood and bone marrow were separated by Ficoll-Hypaque density centrifugation and then cryopreserved. Deletion took 5 bases off V and 9 bases off J, with a span of 16 bases between the germline ends. The CDR3 sequence holds 12 residues, the cysteine and phenylalanine included. Only CDR3 DNA remains: 36 bases, in frame from the first base. CDR1 and CDR2 are read off the germline V gene as SQVTM and ANQGSEA.

This TCR was recovered from a male patient aged 60-69 years who received an allogeneic stem cell transplant from a related donor and was CMV-positive. Following a transplant, some T cells may be graft donor cells, not patient cells. This sequence uses TRBV29-1 and TRBJ2-5; TRBD2 is possibly the D segment (6 matching bases). The sample here was PBMCs, taken just over 60 days after allogeneic stem cell transplant with posttransplant cyclophosphamide. The nucleotide sequence reads as follows: TGCAGCGTTCTGGGGGGTGGTGTGGCCCAGTACTTC. This yields the protein CSVLGGGVAQYF.